One and the same sample provided the 11 T cell receptor beta chains below, sequenced in a study of control samples from healthy donors and cancer patients. Sequencing used immunoSEQ multiplex PCR; TCRdb keeps in-frame clones, though not all of them. The sample records 99,000 or so clones, roughly 85% being singletons. What was sequenced was blood. Receptors originate from a woman in her forties or fifties in good health.

This clone was seen once. V gene TRBV30 combines with J gene TRBJ2-7; 8 bases align to TRBD2. The junction had 8 bases not matched to a gene; V was cut back by 0 bases and J by 4 bases. Germline V lookup: CDR1 GTSNPN, CDR2 SVGIG (reference sequence). This CDR3 contains 15 residues. The CDR3 DNA sequence: TGTGCCTGGAGTGTACTAGCGGCAAAACCATACGAGCAGTACTTC. Its protein is CAWSVLAAKPYEQYF.

In regard to this clone: Mismatch with germline at one junction end may stem from a read error. The CDR3: CASNYGGFGEKLFF. The CDR3 region has the DNA TGTGCCAGCAATTACGGGGGTTTTGGCGAAAAACTGTTTTTT. The chain has TRBV6-6 and TRBJ1-4, with D perhaps matching TRBD1 (5 bases). Per the germline V gene, CDR1 is MNHNY and CDR2 is SVGAGI (reference sequence). The CDR3 spans 14 residues.

The count of this clone is one. The CDR3 is CASSVEPTNEKLFF. In DNA, the CDR3 is TGTGCCAGCAGCGTAGAACCGACAAATGAAAAACTGTTTTTT. The chain links TRBV9 to TRBJ1-4; D remains unclear. Germline lookup yields CDR1 SGDLS and CDR2 YYNGEE. V shed 0 bases and J shed 5 bases, with 8 bases lying between them. The CDR3 totals 14 residues.

This clone was observed once. This sample also contains other DNA sequences that code for the same CDR3. V gene TRBV4-3 combines with J gene TRBJ2-2; no clear D gene. Between the trimmed V and J ends, which lost 0 bases and 5 bases, there was a span of 4 bases. Looked up from germline, CDR1 is LGHNA and CDR2 is YSLEER. The CDR3 loop spans 13 amino acids. In DNA form, the CDR3 reads TGCGCCAGCAGCCAAGATATTACCGGGGAGCTGTTTTTT. Translating gives CASSQDITGELFF.

This chain connects TRBV6-5 to TRBJ2-1, with 7 positions matching TRBD2. In germline, CDR1 is MNHEY, CDR2 SVGAGI. The length of the CDR3 is 15 residues. V gave up 6 bases and J gave up 3 bases; unmatched junction bases: 8. The CDR3 spells CASSTQGGSYNEQFF. The CDR3 region has the DNA TGTGCCAGCAGCACCCAGGGCGGGAGCTACAATGAGCAGTTCTTC.

The gene calls are TRBV29-1 and TRBJ2-1, with D uncertain. Germline V gene data show CDR1 as SQVTM and CDR2 as ANQGSEA. The CDR3 consists of 11 residues. Trimming pared 7 bases from V and 3 bases from J, leaving 7 bases between. As DNA, the CDR3 is TGCAGCGCGGACGGCTACAATGAGCAGTTCTTC. Protein product: CSADGYNEQFF.

The V gene is TRBV11-3, the J gene TRBJ1-1; maybe TRBD1 (5 bases). The V and J ends lost 5 bases and 0 bases respectively, with 16 bases between them. Germline assignment: CDR1 SGHNT and CDR2 YENEEA. The CDR3 runs 16 residues. The CDR3 is CASSPGGALMNTEAFF. CDR3 DNA sequence: TGTGCCAGCAGCCCGGGCGGGGCCCTCATGAACACTGAAGCTTTCTTT.

V is TRBV7-9 and J is TRBJ2-3; 14 bases align to TRBD2. The CDR3 is made up of 18 amino acids. The V gene end was trimmed by 7 bases and the J gene end by 2 bases; junction bases not matched to a gene: 11. The germline gives CDR1 SEHNR, CDR2 FQNEAQ (reference sequence). This chain's CDR3 is CASKGLAGGRFLTDTQYF. The DNA of the CDR3 is TGTGCCAGCAAAGGACTAGCGGGAGGCCGCTTTCTCACAGATACGCAGTATTTT.

The chain recombines TRBV24-1 with TRBJ1-4; D remains ambiguous. The CDR3 is 14 residues long. The germline gives CDR1 KGHDR, CDR2 SFDVKD. Trimming stripped 5 bases from V and 6 bases from J, with 12 bases between. For the CDR3, the DNA is TGTGCCACCAGTGCTCCGGGAAAGTATGAAAAACTGTTTTTT. Its protein product is CATSAPGKYEKLFF.

Concerning this clone itself: The sample has other DNA sequences that encode this CDR3 too. V gene TRBV5-1 combines with J gene TRBJ1-3, with a tentative D call TRBD1 (6 bases). Germline values: CDR1 SGHRS, CDR2 YFSETQ. The CDR3 has 14 residues. V lost 0 bases to trimming and J lost 3 bases, with 7 bases between them. The CDR3 bases are TGCGCCAGCAGCTTGGCAGGGGTTGGAAACACCATATATTTT. As protein: CASSLAGVGNTIYF.

CDR3 DNA sequence: TGTGCCAGCAGCTTAGAGAGCGTGGATGAGCAGTTCTTC. It yields the protein CASSLESVDEQFF. The chain couples TRBV11-3 to TRBJ2-1; D unresolved. The CDR3 has 13 amino acids. CDR1 is SGHNT and CDR2 is YENEEA in the germline V gene. V lost 0 bases to trimming and J lost 8 bases, with 8 bases between them.